The T cell receptor beta chain under discussion was sequenced for a study of long-term antiretroviral therapy in people with HIV. None of the participants with HIV were treated outside the United States. Version v3.0 of the immunoSEQ assay was performed at survey level. TCRdb's table, derived via immunoSEQ multiplex PCR, lists solely in-frame clones and lacks some. The data show roughly 34,000 clones, 75% to 85% seen once. The CDR3 has 14 amino acids. The germline V gene has CDR1 SEHNR and CDR2 FQNEAQ (reference sequence). The junction had 8 bases not matched to a gene; V was cut back by 8 bases and J by 7 bases.

Source: unsorted PBMCs, taken 1.9 years after starting antiretroviral therapy. The sequence was collected from a man aged 18 to 35 with HIV. The J gene is TRBJ1-6, the V gene TRBV7-9; TRBD1 matches at 7 bases. CDR3 in DNA: TGTGCCAGCGGTGCGACAGGGCAAAATTCACCCCTCCACTTT. Encoded protein: CASGATGQNSPLHF.